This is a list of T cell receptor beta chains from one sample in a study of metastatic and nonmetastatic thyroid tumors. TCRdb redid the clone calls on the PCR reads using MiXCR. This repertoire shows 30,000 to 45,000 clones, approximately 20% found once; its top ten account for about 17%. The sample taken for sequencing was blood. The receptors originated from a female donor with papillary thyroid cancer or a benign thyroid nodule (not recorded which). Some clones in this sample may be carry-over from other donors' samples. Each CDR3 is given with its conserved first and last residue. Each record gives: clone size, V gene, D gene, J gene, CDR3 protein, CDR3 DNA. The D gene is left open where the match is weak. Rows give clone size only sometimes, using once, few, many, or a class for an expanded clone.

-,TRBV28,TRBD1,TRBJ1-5,CASTKTGDQPQHF,TGTGCCAGCACTAAGACAGGGGATCAGCCCCAGCATTTT
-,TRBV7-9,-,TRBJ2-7,CASGQCLDEQYF,TGTGCCAGCGGACAGTGTCTCGACGAGCAGTACTTC
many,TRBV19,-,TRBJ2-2,CASGSRVHAGELFF,TGTGCCAGTGGTTCAAGGGTTCACGCCGGGGAGCTGTTTTTT
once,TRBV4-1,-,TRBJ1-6,CASSQDRVLGSPLHF,TGCGCCAGCAGCCAAGACAGGGTTTTGGGTTCACCCCTCCACTTT
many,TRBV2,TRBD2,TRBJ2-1,CASQRESYNEQFF,TGTGCCAGCCAGCGGGAGTCCTACAATGAGCAGTTCTTC
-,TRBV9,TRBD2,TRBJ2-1,CASSVVLAGFNEQFF,TGTGCCAGCAGCGTAGTTCTAGCGGGTTTCAATGAGCAGTTCTTC
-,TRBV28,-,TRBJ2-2,CASGSWFSGELFF,TGTGCCAGCGGCTCGTGGTTTAGCGGGGAGCTGTTTTTT
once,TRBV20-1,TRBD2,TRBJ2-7,CSAGRLRTSGLTEQYF,TGCAGTGCTGGAAGACTCCGGACTAGCGGGTTGACCGAGCAGTACTTC
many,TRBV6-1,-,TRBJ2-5,CASSERGGTYQETQYF,TGTGCCAGCAGTGAAAGGGGCGGAACGTACCAAGAGACCCAGTACTTC
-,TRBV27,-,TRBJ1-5,CASSLVGNRPQHF,TGTGCCAGCAGTCTTGTCGGCAATCGGCCCCAGCATTTT
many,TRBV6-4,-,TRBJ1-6,CASSEALGSPLHF,TGTGCCAGCAGTGAGGCCCTAGGTTCACCCCTCCACTTT
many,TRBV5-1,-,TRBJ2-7,CASSPYDVYEQYF,TGCGCCAGCAGCCCCTACGACGTTTACGAGCAGTACTTC
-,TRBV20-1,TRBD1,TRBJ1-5,CSAKRTGNSNQPQHF,TGCAGTGCTAAAAGGACAGGCAATAGCAATCAGCCCCAGCATTTT
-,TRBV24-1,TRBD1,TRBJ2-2,CATSEPYGTENTGELFF,TGTGCCACCAGTGAACCCTACGGGACAGAGAACACCGGGGAGCTGTTTTTT
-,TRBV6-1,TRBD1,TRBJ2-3,CASSELTGTGHPDTQYF,TGTGCCAGCAGTGAACTGACTGGGACAGGGCACCCAGATACGCAGTATTTT
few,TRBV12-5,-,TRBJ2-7,CASGLDRDEQYF,TGTGCTAGTGGTTTGGACCGAGACGAGCAGTACTTC
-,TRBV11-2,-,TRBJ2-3,CASSPKAWNTDTQYF,TGTGCCAGCAGCCCAAAGGCATGGAACACAGATACGCAGTATTTT
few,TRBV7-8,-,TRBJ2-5,CASSTASWTSKETQYF,TGTGCCAGCAGCACGGCTAGCTGGACCTCTAAAGAGACCCAGTACTTC
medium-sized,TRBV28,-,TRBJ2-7,CASRRGPAYEQYF,TGTGCCAGCAGGCGAGGGCCTGCCTACGAGCAGTACTTC
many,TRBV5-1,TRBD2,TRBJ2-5,CASRPTSGETQYF,TGCGCCAGCAGACCGACTAGCGGAGAGACCCAGTACTTC
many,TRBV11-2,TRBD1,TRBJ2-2,CASSLVVVGTGTGELFF,TGTGCCAGCAGCTTAGTTGTGGTCGGGACAGGCACCGGGGAGCTGTTTTTT
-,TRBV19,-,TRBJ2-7,CASSIVDHTGYEQYF,TGTGCCAGTAGTATCGTGGACCACACAGGCTACGAGCAGTACTTC
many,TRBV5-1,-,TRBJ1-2,CASSSVMGSWGYTF,TGCGCCAGCAGCTCTGTGATGGGGAGTTGGGGCTACACCTTC
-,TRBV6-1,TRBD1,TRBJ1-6,CASSEALPGQINSPLHF,TGTGCCAGCAGTGAAGCGCTCCCGGGACAGATAAATTCACCCCTCCACTTT
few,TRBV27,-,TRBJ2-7,CASSSWTSSYEQYF,TGTGCCAGCAGTTCTTGGACATCCTCCTACGAGCAGTACTTC
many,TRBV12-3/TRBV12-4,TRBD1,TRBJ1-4,CASSRGLGYEKLFF,TGTGCCAGCTCCAGGGGGCTTGGGTATGAAAAACTGTTTTTT
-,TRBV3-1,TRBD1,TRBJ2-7,CASNQRDSVYEQYF,TGTGCCAGCAACCAACGGGACAGTGTTTACGAGCAGTACTTC
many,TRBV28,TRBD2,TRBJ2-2,CASSLSGINTGELFF,TGTGCCAGCAGTTTAAGCGGGATAAACACCGGGGAGCTGTTTTTT
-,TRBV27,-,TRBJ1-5,CASSYSSRASNQPQHF,TGTGCCAGCAGTTACTCATCACGGGCAAGCAATCAGCCCCAGCATTTT
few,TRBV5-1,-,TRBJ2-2,CASTERPGNTGELFF,TGCGCCAGCACCGAACGTCCTGGAAACACCGGGGAGCTGTTTTTT
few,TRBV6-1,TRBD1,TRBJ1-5,CASSKGQTNQPQHF,TGTGCCAGCAGTAAGGGACAGACAAATCAGCCCCAGCATTTT
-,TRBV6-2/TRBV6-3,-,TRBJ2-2,CASTRGWTGELFF,TGTGCCAGCACCCGGGGATGGACAGGGGAGCTGTTTTTT
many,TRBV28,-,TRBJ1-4,CASSQEGREKLFF,TGTGCCAGCAGCCAAGAGGGACGTGAAAAACTGTTTTTT
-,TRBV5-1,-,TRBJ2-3,CASSLKEGLGSTDTQYF,TGCGCCAGCAGCTTGAAGGAGGGGCTGGGTAGCACAGATACGCAGTATTTT
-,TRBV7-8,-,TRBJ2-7,CASSPNQGAEKYF,TGTGCCAGCAGCCCCAACCAAGGGGCCGAGAAGTACTTC
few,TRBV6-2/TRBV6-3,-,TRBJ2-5,CVIGGPGIGRETQYF,TGTGTCATCGGCGGGCCCGGTATTGGCAGGGAGACCCAGTACTTC
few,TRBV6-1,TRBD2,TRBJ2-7,CASRTSGRAYEQYF,TGTGCCAGCAGGACTAGCGGGAGGGCCTACGAGCAGTACTTC
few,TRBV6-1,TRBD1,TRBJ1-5,CASRTGGWNQPQHF,TGTGCCAGCAGAACAGGGGGGTGGAATCAGCCCCAGCATTTT
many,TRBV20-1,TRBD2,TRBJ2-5,CSARKTSGRAGETQYF,TGCAGTGCTAGGAAGACTAGCGGGAGGGCCGGGGAGACCCAGTACTTC
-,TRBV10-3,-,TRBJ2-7,CATRWVGRGEQYF,TGTGCCACCAGGTGGGTCGGGCGCGGCGAGCAGTACTTC
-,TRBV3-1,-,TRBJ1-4,CASSHRDLNEKLFF,TGTGCCAGCAGCCACCGGGACTTAAATGAAAAACTGTTTTTT
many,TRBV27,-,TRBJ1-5,CASSSTATDQPQHF,TGTGCCAGCAGTTCGACAGCGACCGATCAGCCCCAGCATTTT
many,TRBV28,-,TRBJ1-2,CASSFGGGVDYGYTF,TGTGCCAGCAGTTTTGGGGGAGGAGTAGACTATGGCTACACCTTC
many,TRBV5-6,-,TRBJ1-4,CASSARLVVVTNEKLFF,TGTGCCAGCAGCGCCCGGCTCGTGGTGGTGACTAATGAAAAACTGTTTTTT
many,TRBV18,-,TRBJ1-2,CASSPDPTANYGYTF,TGTGCCAGCTCACCAGACCCGACAGCTAATTATGGCTACACCTTC
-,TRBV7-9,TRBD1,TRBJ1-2,CASSSPGTGAYGYTF,TGTGCCAGCAGCTCCCCCGGGACAGGGGCCTATGGCTACACCTTC
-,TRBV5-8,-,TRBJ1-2,CASSLGGLAGYTF,TGTGCCAGCAGCTTGGGGGGCCTTGCAGGCTACACCTTC
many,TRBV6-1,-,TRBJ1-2,CASSSNRVGYTF,TGTGCCAGCAGTTCTAACAGGGTTGGCTACACCTTC
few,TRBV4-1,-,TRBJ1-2,CASSEPTGGYGYTF,TGCGCCAGCAGCGAACCAACAGGCGGGTATGGCTACACCTTC